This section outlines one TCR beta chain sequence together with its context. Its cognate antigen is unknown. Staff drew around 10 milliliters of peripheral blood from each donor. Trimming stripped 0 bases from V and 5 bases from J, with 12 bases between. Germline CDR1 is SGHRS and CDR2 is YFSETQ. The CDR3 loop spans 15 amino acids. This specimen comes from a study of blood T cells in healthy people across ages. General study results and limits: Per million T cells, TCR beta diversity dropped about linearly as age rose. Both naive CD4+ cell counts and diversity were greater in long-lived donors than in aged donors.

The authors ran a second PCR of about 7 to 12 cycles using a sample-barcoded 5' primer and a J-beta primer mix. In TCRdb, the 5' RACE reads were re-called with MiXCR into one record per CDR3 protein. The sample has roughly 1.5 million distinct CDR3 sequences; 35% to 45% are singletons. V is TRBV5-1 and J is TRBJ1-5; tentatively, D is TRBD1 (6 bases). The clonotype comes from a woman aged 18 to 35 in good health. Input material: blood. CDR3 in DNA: TGCGCCAGCAGCTTGGCGGGGGGCCTCGATCAGCCCCAGCATTTT. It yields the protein CASSLAGGLDQPQHF.